Presented here are 30 T cell receptor beta chains from one specimen sequenced in a study of blood T cell repertoires in COVID-19 (dated by TCRdb to 2018 to 2020). To prepare the library, the immunoSEQ multiplex PCR assay was applied. In TCRdb, the immuneACCESS table is reduced to in-frame sequences with V and J assigned. These tables do not hold every clone; where another copy was compared, an unresolved V gene accounts for under half, and the others remain unexplained. The sample table lists fewer than 250,000 clones, 75% to 90% of them with a count of one. The ten top clones hold approximately 1% of the sample. Sequencing was done on a sample of peripheral blood. Receptors were obtained from a man aged 30 to 39 with acute or convalescent COVID-19.

This sequence joins TRBV3-1 (or the pseudogene TRBV3-2) and TRBJ2-1; weak D call: TRBD1 (5 bases). Looked up from germline, CDR1 is LGHDT and CDR2 is YNNKEL (reference sequence). V lost 4 bases and J lost 4, with 14 bases in between. The CDR3 runs 15 residues. Written as DNA, the CDR3 is TGTGCCAGCAGCCCCCACTCTGGGGCTTACAATGAGCAGTTCTTC. Translation gives CASSPHSGAYNEQFF.

J is TRBJ1-1 and V is TRBV28; maybe TRBD1 (6 bases). Deletions cut 8 bases from V and 2 bases from J, with 15 bases between. This CDR3 comprises 14 residues. The germline CDR1 and CDR2 sequences are MDHEN and SYDVKM. Here the CDR3 reads CASVGGGGNTEAFF. The CDR3, as DNA: TGTGCCAGCGTTGGGGGCGGGGGAAACACTGAAGCTTTCTTT.

V usage is TRBV24-1 and J usage is TRBJ2-2; 8 bases line up with TRBD1. Looked up from germline, CDR1 is KGHDR and CDR2 is SFDVKD. CDR3 size: 16 residues. The junction had 6 bases not matched to a gene; V was cut back by 3 bases and J by 4 bases. This CDR3 reads CATSDQDRGFTGELFF. The CDR3 DNA reads as TGTGCCACCAGTGATCAAGACAGGGGTTTCACCGGGGAGCTGTTTTTT.

The chain links TRBV7-2 to TRBJ1-5; D is possibly TRBD1 (6 bases). CDR1 is SGHTA and CDR2 is FQGNSA in the germline V gene. The V end was cut by 3 bases, the J end by 2 bases, with 11 bases between. This CDR3 is 15 amino acids long. CDR3 protein: CASSFATGGNQPQHF. CDR3 DNA: TGTGCCAGCAGCTTCGCGACAGGAGGCAATCAGCCCCAGCATTTT.

This sequence joins TRBV19 and TRBJ1-2; 8 bases map to TRBD1. The CDR3 runs 15 residues. Trimming took 4 bases from V and 4 from J; bases not matched to a gene: 8. The germline CDR1 and CDR2 sequences are LNHDA and SQIVND (reference sequence). CDR3 protein: CASSRGGQGGYGYTF. CDR3 nucleotides: TGTGCCAGTAGTAGGGGCGGACAGGGTGGCTATGGCTACACCTTC.

V and J are TRBV27 and TRBJ1-2; perhaps TRBD1 as D (6 bases). Germline CDR1 is MNHEY and CDR2 is SMNVEV (reference sequence). The CDR3 is 14 residues long. With 6 bases removed from V and 2 bases from J, the gap between germline ends came to 13 bases. The CDR3 DNA reads TGTGCCAGCAGATTCGGACAGAGGAACTATGGCTACACCTTC. Translating it yields CASRFGQRNYGYTF.

The chain couples TRBV30 to TRBJ1-5; TRBD1 matches 7 bases. This CDR3 is 14 amino acids long. Per germline, CDR1 GTSNPN and CDR2 SVGIG (reference sequence). V lost 1 base to trimming and J lost 6 bases; unmatched junction nucleotides: 6. This CDR3 reads CAWSATGYFQPQHF. The CDR3 region has the DNA TGTGCCTGGAGTGCGACAGGGTACTTTCAGCCCCAGCATTTT.

The chain joins TRBV5-1 to TRBJ2-7, with TRBD1 matching over 9 bases. The germline CDR1 and CDR2 sequences are SGHRS and YFSETQ. This CDR3 region has 14 residues. The junction had 11 bases not matched to a gene; V was cut back by 7 bases and J by 6 bases. The CDR3 bases are TGCGCCAGCCGGCTCGGGACAGGGTCGGTCGAGCAGTACTTC. It yields the protein CASRLGTGSVEQYF.

The chain links TRBV5-1 to TRBJ2-3, with TRBD1 as a possible D gene (5 bases). Germline V gene data show CDR1 as SGHRS and CDR2 as YFSETQ. The CDR3 contains 18 residues. V was clipped by 7 bases and J by 1 base, with 25 bases between them. The CDR3: CASRPWAGISRGTDTQYF. CDR3 DNA sequence: TGCGCCAGCCGACCTTGGGCAGGGATTAGTAGGGGCACAGATACGCAGTATTTT.

As for this clone: Other DNA sequences in the sample encode the same CDR3. The rearrangement uses TRBV3-1 (or the pseudogene TRBV3-2) and TRBJ2-3, with 13 bases matching TRBD2. Trimming took 4 bases from V and 6 from J; bases not matched to a gene: 1. The CDR3 sequence is 14 residues long. CDR1 is LGHDT, CDR2 YNNKEL, per germline (reference sequence). The CDR3 is CASSPGLAGDTQYF. CDR3 bases: TGTGCCAGCAGCCCGGGACTAGCGGGGGATACGCAGTATTTT.

The chain employs TRBV6-1 and TRBJ2-3; 10 bases agree with TRBD2. The CDR3 spans 16 residues. Germline lookup yields CDR1 MNHNS and CDR2 SASEGT. J lost 1 base, V lost 4 bases, and 5 bases had no gene match. DNA of the CDR3: TGTGCCAGCAGTGTACTAGCGGGGACTCGCACAGATACGCAGTATTTT. This translates into CASSVLAGTRTDTQYF.

The rearrangement joins TRBV30 to TRBJ1-3; D may be TRBD1 (5 bases). Looked up from germline, CDR1 is GTSNPN and CDR2 is SVGIG (reference sequence). V lost 4 bases to trimming and J lost 0 bases, with 13 bases between them. There are 15 residues in the CDR3. This chain's CDR3 is CAWTTPGNSGNTIYF. For the CDR3, the DNA is TGTGCCTGGACCACACCAGGGAACTCTGGAAACACCATATATTTT.

The chain is built from TRBV28 and TRBJ2-1, with 12 bases that match TRBD2. Unmatched junction bases numbered 7, after V lost 6 bases and J lost 13 bases. The CDR3 totals 13 residues. Germline CDR1 is MDHEN and CDR2 is SYDVKM. The CDR3 loop is CASRASGRAGQFF. The CDR3 nucleotides are TGTGCCAGCAGGGCTAGCGGGAGGGCCGGACAGTTCTTC.

The chain joins TRBV6-6 to TRBJ1-5, with D possibly being TRBD1 (5 bases). CDR1 and CDR2 from the germline V gene are MNHNY and SVGAGI (reference sequence). Trimming shortened V by 2 bases and J by 6 bases, and 5 bases separated the two germline ends. This CDR3 is built from 12 residues. CDR3 nucleotide sequence: TGTGCCAGCAGTTACCAGGGTCAGCCCCAGCATTTT. Translation gives CASSYQGQPQHF.

The chain carries TRBV19 and TRBJ2-1; D is ambiguous. The germline V and J ends were trimmed by 2 bases and 16 bases, with 12 bases remaining between them. This CDR3 is built from 11 residues. Germline CDR1 LNHDA, CDR2 SQIVND (reference sequence). The CDR3 nucleotides are TGTGCCAGTAGTATACGGGTTTGCCCCTTCTTC. Translation gives CASSIRVCPFF.

This chain connects TRBV4-2 to TRBJ2-7, with 10 bases matching TRBD1. This CDR3 has 14 residues. The germline V gene has CDR1 LGHNA and CDR2 YNFKEQ. Losses at the gene ends were 4 bases for V and 5 bases for J; bases not matched to a gene: 5. The CDR3 DNA reads as TGTGCCAGCAGCCGGGGGACAGGGGTAGACGAGCAGTACTTC. The encoded protein is CASSRGTGVDEQYF.

The chain joins TRBV9 to TRBJ2-1; 10 bases align to TRBD2. The germline gives CDR1 SGDLS, CDR2 YYNGEE. This CDR3 contains 16 residues. Germline trimming cut 3 bases from V and 7 bases from J; bases unmatched to any gene: 10. DNA of the CDR3: TGTGCCAGCAGCGCCCCACTAGCGGGGCTGCCGAATGAGCAGTTCTTC. Translating gives CASSAPLAGLPNEQFF.

This chain uses TRBV18 with TRBJ1-3; 7 nucleotides match TRBD1. The CDR3 runs 17 residues. Germline CDR1 is KGHSH and CDR2 is LQKENI. Trimming took 2 bases from V and 0 from J; bases not matched to a gene: 7. The CDR3 is CASSPLDRSTSGNTIYF. The CDR3 region has the DNA TGTGCCAGCTCACCATTGGACAGGAGCACCTCTGGAAACACCATATATTTT.

The chain recombines TRBV4-1 with TRBJ1-6; 9 nucleotides agree with TRBD1. This CDR3 region has 15 residues. V lost 4 bases, J lost 11 bases, and 9 bases stayed unmatched. Germline V gene lookup returns CDR1 MGHRA and CDR2 YSYEKL. In DNA form, the CDR3 reads TGCGCCAGCAGCCTCGTAGGACAGGGGTTAACACCCCTCCACTTT. It specifies CASSLVGQGLTPLHF.

This clone was detected a few times. V usage is TRBV4-2 and J usage is TRBJ1-2, with D possibly matching TRBD1 (5 bases). This CDR3 region has 14 residues. Trimming cost V 4 bases and J 8 bases, with 17 bases left between them. Germline CDR1 reads LGHNA; CDR2 reads YNFKEQ. The DNA for the CDR3 is TGTGCCAGCAGCCCACGGACCGCCGCAGGGGGCTACACCTTC. The encoded protein is CASSPRTAAGGYTF.

The J gene is TRBJ2-1, the V gene TRBV12-3 or TRBV12-4; 8 bases are a match to TRBD2. The CDR3 is 11 residues long. J was trimmed by 10 bases and V by 6 bases; bases with no gene match: 2. This CDR3 is CASRVAGEQFF. Here the CDR3 DNA reads TGTGCCAGCAGAGTAGCGGGGGAGCAGTTCTTC.

The chain combines TRBV10-3 with TRBJ2-3; a possible D gene is TRBD2 (6 bases). Germline loops: CDR1 ENHRY, CDR2 SYGVKD. V lost 10 bases to trimming and J lost 0 bases, with 17 bases between them. This CDR3 comprises 15 residues. CDR3 nucleotides: TGTGCCACCTTAGGGCGTGGGGGGAGCACAGATACGCAGTATTTT. It yields the protein CATLGRGGSTDTQYF.

The gene calls are TRBV2 and TRBJ1-2; TRBD1 agrees at 9 bases. The CDR3 consists of 14 residues. V was pared by 5 bases and J by 0 bases, with 1 base of the junction left unmatched. In germline, CDR1 is SNHLY, CDR2 FYNNEI. The CDR3 loop is CASSWTGANYGYTF. CDR3 nucleotide sequence: TGTGCCAGCAGTTGGACAGGGGCTAACTATGGCTACACCTTC.

The chain uses TRBV27 and TRBJ1-2; D remains unclear. The ends were cut back, 0 bases at V and 4 bases at J, with 9 bases in the middle. CDR3 length: 14 amino acids. CDR1 is MNHEY and CDR2 is SMNVEV in the germline V gene (reference sequence). The chain's CDR3 is CASSLSSASYGYTF. CDR3 nucleotides: TGTGCCAGCAGTTTATCCTCTGCGTCCTATGGCTACACCTTC.

In its sample, this clone was seen once. The gene calls are TRBV27 and TRBJ2-7, with TRBD1 matching 9 bases. The CDR3 covers 14 residues. V trimming: 6 bases; J trimming: 7 bases; junction bases outside the gene matches: 10. Germline V gene lookup returns CDR1 MNHEY and CDR2 SMNVEV (reference sequence). CDR3 in amino acids: CASSSRTGVREQYF. CDR3 nucleotides: TGTGCCAGCAGCTCCCGGACAGGGGTGCGGGAGCAGTACTTC.

J is TRBJ2-1 and V is TRBV29-1; 13 bases are a match to TRBD2. The CDR3 sequence is 15 residues long. Germline V gene lookup returns CDR1 SQVTM and CDR2 ANQGSEA. Trimming took 7 bases from V and 1 from J; bases not matched to a gene: 4. In DNA, the CDR3 is TGCAGCGGGACTAGCGGGAGCGTGTCCTACAATGAGCAGTTCTTC. Its translation: CSGTSGSVSYNEQFF.

V is TRBV27 and J is TRBJ1-2, with 11 bases aligning to TRBD1. The CDR3 covers 15 residues. V shed 6 bases and J 7 bases; nucleotides not matched to a gene: 10. The V gene's germline CDR1 is MNHEY and CDR2 SMNVEV (reference sequence). The CDR3 protein is CASRPAGQGVGGYTF. CDR3 bases: TGTGCCAGCAGGCCCGCGGGACAGGGGGTGGGTGGCTACACCTTC.

The table lists this clone with a count of one. The chain couples TRBV29-1 to TRBJ2-2; D not certain. Trimming pared 4 bases from V and 3 bases from J, leaving 12 bases between. The CDR3 has 14 residues. Germline lookup yields CDR1 SQVTM and CDR2 ANQGSEA. The CDR3 DNA reads as TGCAGCGTTGGGCCAGACTCTCACACCGGGGAGCTGTTTTTT. Its translation: CSVGPDSHTGELFF.

The chain carries TRBV5-1 and TRBJ1-1; D gene uncertain. CDR3 length: 14 residues. V lost 0 bases and J 2 bases, leaving 8 bases between the germline ends. CDR1 and CDR2 (germline): SGHRS, YFSETQ. The CDR3 loop is CASSLGPSNTEAFF. The CDR3 nucleotides are TGCGCCAGCAGCTTGGGCCCAAGCAACACTGAAGCTTTCTTT.

The gene calls are TRBV5-1 and TRBJ2-7; 8 bases align to TRBD2. The CDR3 sequence is 15 residues long. Trimming took 0 bases from V and 2 from J; bases not matched to a gene: 4. Germline CDR1 is SGHRS and CDR2 is YFSETQ. The CDR3 region has the DNA TGCGCCAGCAGCTTGGGTACTAGCGGAGCCTACGAGCAGTACTTC. Its protein is CASSLGTSGAYEQYF.